Reported below is one T cell receptor (beta chain). Its antigen is undetermined. This specimen comes from a study of cytomegalovirus exposure and HLA in healthy donors. Findings of the study overall: Rare TCR sequences predominated, though certain public TCRs were found in many donors. Specificity for CMV antigens was confirmed in vitro for a few of the CMV-associated chains.

TCRdb keeps only in-frame clones here, not all; method: immunoSEQ multiplex PCR. Here the sample spans about 280,000 clones, 85% to 90% being singletons. This CDR3 region has 14 residues. Trimming cost V 8 bases and J 4 bases; bases outside gene matches: 6. Germline lookup yields CDR1 MDHEN and CDR2 SYDVKM. Sequenced sample: PBMCs. This sequence was found in a woman aged 18-29 years in good health and CMV-seronegative. The chain employs TRBV28 and TRBJ2-2; TRBD1 agrees at 8 bases. The CDR3 DNA reads as TGTGCCAGCCTCCAGGGGGCCCTCACCGGGGAGCTGTTTTTT. Protein product: CASLQGALTGELFF.